The T cell receptor beta chain described here comes from a study of blood T cell repertoires in COVID-19. Background on the study: The origin of the acute and convalescent COVID-19 samples was the United States, Italy and Spain. PBMCs, B-cell-depleted T cells, or T cells were the source of the cDNA or gDNA that made up the material.

In the authors' workflow: Estimation of nucleated cell counts was performed using reference gene primer amplification. Using immunoSEQ multiplex PCR, the repertoire was profiled, and TCRdb retains in-frame clones only, with some absent. V, J and clone size were drawn from that table, and D and trimming were deduced from the DNA. Found here are roughly 26,000 clones, roughly 90% of them singletons; the top ten hold 2.8%. This CDR3 comprises 13 residues. The V gene's germline CDR1 is LNHDA and CDR2 SQIVND (reference sequence). V lost 8 bases to trimming and J lost 5 bases, with 12 bases between them. The sequence came from a human donor in a cohort sampled during active COVID-19. The material sequenced was peripheral blood. This chain uses TRBV19 with TRBJ1-4; D possibly corresponds to TRBD1 (5 bases). CDR3 sequence: CASSDRRNEKLFF. The CDR3 coding sequence is TGTGCCAGTTCTGACAGAAGAAATGAAAAACTGTTTTTT.